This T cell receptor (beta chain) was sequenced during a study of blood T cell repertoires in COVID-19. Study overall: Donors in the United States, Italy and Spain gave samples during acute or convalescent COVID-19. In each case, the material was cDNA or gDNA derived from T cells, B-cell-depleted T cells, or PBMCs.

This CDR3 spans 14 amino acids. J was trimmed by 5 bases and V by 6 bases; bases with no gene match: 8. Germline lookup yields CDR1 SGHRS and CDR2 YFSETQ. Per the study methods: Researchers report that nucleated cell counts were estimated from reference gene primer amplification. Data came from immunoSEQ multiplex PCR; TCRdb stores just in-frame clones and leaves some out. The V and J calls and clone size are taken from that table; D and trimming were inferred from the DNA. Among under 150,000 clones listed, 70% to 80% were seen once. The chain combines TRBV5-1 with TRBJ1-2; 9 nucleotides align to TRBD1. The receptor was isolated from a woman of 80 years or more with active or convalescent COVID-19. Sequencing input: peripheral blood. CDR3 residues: CASNWDRAIYGYTF. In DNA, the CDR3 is TGCGCCAGCAATTGGGACAGGGCTATTTATGGCTACACCTTC.